This passage covers 8 T cell receptor beta chains from one sample sequenced in a study of T cells after yellow fever vaccination. TCRdb reprocessed the 5' RACE reads via MiXCR and lists one record per CDR3 protein. Seen here are some 120,000 distinct CDR3 sequences, 12% to 15% observed once, and the top ten hold 35% to 45%. Specimen: CD8+ T cells sorted from PBMCs, collected 5 days after the yellow fever booster vaccination. Receptor source: a young man who received the YFV17D yellow fever vaccine.

This clonotype came up a few times. The V gene is TRBV4-1, the J gene TRBJ2-7; D call uncertain. Trimming cost V 5 bases and J 5 bases, with 13 bases left between them. Germline CDR1 and CDR2: MGHRA and YSYEKL. The CDR3 is 13 residues long. The CDR3 here is CASSSVPGHEQYF. CDR3 nucleotides: TGCGCCAGCAGCAGCGTACCCGGTCACGAGCAGTACTTC.

There are a few counts of this clonotype. The genes are TRBV10-3 and TRBJ1-2; TRBD1 matches 8 bases. V was clipped by 2 bases and J by 6 bases; unmatched bases: 5. Per germline, CDR1 ENHRY and CDR2 SYGVKD. The CDR3 totals 14 residues. This CDR3 reads CAISEQGAGNGYTF. CDR3 nucleotides: TGTGCCATCAGTGAGCAGGGGGCCGGGAATGGCTACACCTTC.

This clonotype was found a few times. The chain employs TRBV19 and TRBJ2-7, with a possible D match to TRBD1 (6 bases). The CDR3 has 13 residues. Deletions cut 4 bases from V and 4 bases from J, with 11 bases between. Germline CDR1 LNHDA, CDR2 SQIVND (reference sequence). For the CDR3, the DNA is TGTGCCAGTAGTACCGGGACACCTTACGAGCAGTACTTC. This gives the protein CASSTGTPYEQYF.

This clonotype was found a few times. This chain joins TRBV6-5 and TRBJ1-2, with D perhaps TRBD1 (6 bases). V was clipped by 2 bases and J by 6 bases, with 19 bases between them. Looked up from germline, CDR1 is MNHEY and CDR2 is SVGAGI. CDR3 size: 16 residues. In DNA, the CDR3 is TGTGCCAGCAGTTACACATCAGGGGATAGGAAGGATGGCTACACCTTC. Translating gives CASSYTSGDRKDGYTF.

The chain carries TRBV28 and TRBJ2-7; D is unresolved. V dropped 6 bases and J dropped 0 bases, with 15 bases sitting between them. The CDR3 spans 15 residues. Looked up from germline, CDR1 is MDHEN and CDR2 is SYDVKM. This CDR3 reads CASSPDGASSYEQYV. DNA of the CDR3: TGTGCCAGCAGCCCGGACGGAGCCAGCTCCTACGAGCAGTACGTC.

The rearrangement uses TRBV6-2 or TRBV6-3 and TRBJ2-1; D unresolved. V dropped 2 bases and J dropped 2 bases, with 7 bases sitting between them. The CDR3 covers 14 residues. Germline CDR1 MNHEY, CDR2 SVGEGT. CDR3 sequence: CASSYMGTYNEQFF. The CDR3 DNA sequence: TGTGCCAGCAGTTACATGGGTACCTACAATGAGCAGTTCTTC.

This clonotype was recorded at least ten times. The chain is built from TRBV4-1 and TRBJ2-5; D unresolved. Trimming left V 0 bases short and J 2 bases short, with 7 bases between. Germline V gene lookup returns CDR1 MGHRA and CDR2 YSYEKL. CDR3 length equals 14 residues. In nucleotides, the CDR3 is TGCGCCAGCAGCCAAGAAGGTAGACAAGAGACCCAGTACTTC. Its translation is CASSQEGRQETQYF.

This chain joins TRBV5-6 and TRBJ2-3, with D possibly being TRBD2 (6 bases). The CDR3 loop spans 15 amino acids. The germline CDR1 and CDR2 sequences are SGHDT and YYEEEE. V lost 3 bases and J lost 3, with 14 bases in between. The chain's CDR3 is CASSYTGGRTDTQYF. The CDR3 DNA reads as TGTGCCAGCAGCTACACGGGTGGGAGGACAGATACGCAGTATTTT.